This TCR beta chain appears in the sequencing data of a study of T cell responses to AZD1222 COVID-19 vaccine. About this clone itself: What it binds is unknown.

Whole-study findings and limits: Increases in Spike-specific TCR breadth and depth were seen after two AZD1222 doses.

Germline V lookup: CDR1 WNHNN, CDR2 SYGVQD (reference sequence). CDR3 length: 14 residues. V was clipped by 9 bases and J by 5 bases; unmatched bases: 11. TCRdb's copy holds only in-frame clones and misses some; the assay was immunoSEQ multiplex PCR. This table holds about 100,000 clones, about nine tenths found once. The chain couples TRBV10-1 to TRBJ2-5; 8 bases match TRBD2. Sequences were derived from peripheral blood, sampled on day 0 of AZD1222 vaccination. The origin of this receptor is an adult in good health. CDR3 amino acids: CASVLAVEMETQYF. CDR3 nucleotides: TGCGCCAGTGTACTAGCGGTGGAGATGGAGACCCAGTACTTC.